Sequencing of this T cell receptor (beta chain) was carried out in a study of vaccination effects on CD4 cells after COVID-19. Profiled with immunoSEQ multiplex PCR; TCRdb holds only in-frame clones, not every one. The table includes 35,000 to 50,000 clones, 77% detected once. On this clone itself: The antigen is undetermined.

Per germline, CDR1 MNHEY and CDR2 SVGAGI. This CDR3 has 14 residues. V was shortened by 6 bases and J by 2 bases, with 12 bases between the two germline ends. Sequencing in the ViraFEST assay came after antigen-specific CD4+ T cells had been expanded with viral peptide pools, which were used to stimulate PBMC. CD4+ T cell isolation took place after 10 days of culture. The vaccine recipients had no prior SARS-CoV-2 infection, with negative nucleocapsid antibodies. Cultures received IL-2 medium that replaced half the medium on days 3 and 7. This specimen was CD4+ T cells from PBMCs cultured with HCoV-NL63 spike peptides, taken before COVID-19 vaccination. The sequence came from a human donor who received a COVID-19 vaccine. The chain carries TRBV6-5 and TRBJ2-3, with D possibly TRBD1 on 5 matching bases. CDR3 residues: CASSRLQDTDTQYF. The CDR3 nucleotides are TGTGCCAGCAGCCGATTACAGGACACAGATACGCAGTATTTT.